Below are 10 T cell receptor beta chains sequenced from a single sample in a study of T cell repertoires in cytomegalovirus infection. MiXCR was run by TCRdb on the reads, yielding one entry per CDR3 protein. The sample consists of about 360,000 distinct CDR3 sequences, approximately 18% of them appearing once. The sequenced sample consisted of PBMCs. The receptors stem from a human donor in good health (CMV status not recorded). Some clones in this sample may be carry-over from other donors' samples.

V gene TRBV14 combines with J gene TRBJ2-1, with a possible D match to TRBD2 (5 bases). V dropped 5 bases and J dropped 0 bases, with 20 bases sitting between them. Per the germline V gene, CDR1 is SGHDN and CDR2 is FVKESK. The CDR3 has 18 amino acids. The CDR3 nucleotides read TGTGCCAGCAGCTCAAGACCCCCAGCGGACCACTCCTACAATGAGCAGTTCTTC. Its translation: CASSSRPPADHSYNEQFF.

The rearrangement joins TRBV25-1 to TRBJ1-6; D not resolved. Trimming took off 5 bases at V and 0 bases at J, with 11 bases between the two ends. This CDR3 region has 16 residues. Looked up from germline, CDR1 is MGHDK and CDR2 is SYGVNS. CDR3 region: CASSRLESSYNSPLHF. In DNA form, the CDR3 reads TGTGCCAGCAGTCGACTCGAGAGCTCCTATAATTCACCCCTCCACTTT.

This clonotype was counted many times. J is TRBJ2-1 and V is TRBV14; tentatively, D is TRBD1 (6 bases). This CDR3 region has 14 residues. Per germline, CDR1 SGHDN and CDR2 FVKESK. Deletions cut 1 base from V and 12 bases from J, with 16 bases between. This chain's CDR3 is CASSQGRRAGVQFF. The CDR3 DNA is TGTGCCAGCAGCCAAGGGCGCAGGGCAGGGGTGCAGTTCTTC.

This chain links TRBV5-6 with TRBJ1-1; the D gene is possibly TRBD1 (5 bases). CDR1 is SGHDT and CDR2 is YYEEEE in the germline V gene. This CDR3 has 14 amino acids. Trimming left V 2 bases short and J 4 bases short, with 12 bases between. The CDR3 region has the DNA TGTGCCAGCAGCTTAATCGGGGGGGGCACTGAAGCTTTCTTT. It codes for CASSLIGGGTEAFF.

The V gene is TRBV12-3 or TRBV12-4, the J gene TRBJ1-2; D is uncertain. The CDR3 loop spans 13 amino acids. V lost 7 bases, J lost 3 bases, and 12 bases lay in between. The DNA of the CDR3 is TGTGCCAGCACTCCCGGTCGGGACTATGGCTACACCTTC. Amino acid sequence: CASTPGRDYGYTF.

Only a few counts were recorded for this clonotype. Here the CDR3 DNA reads TGCGCCAGCAGTTCCCCGGGCGGGAGCGCCTACGAGCAGTACTTC. This codes for CASSSPGGSAYEQYF. This chain uses TRBV10-2 with TRBJ2-7, with TRBD2 identical over 7 bases. CDR1 is WSHSY, CDR2 SAAADI, per germline. V lost 5 bases and J lost 2; bases outside the gene matches: 9. This CDR3 has 15 residues.

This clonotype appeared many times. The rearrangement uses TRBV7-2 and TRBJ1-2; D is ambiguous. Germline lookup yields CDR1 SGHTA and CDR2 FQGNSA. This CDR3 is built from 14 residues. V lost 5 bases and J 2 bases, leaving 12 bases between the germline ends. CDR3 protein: CASSLVGWNYGYTF. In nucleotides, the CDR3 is TGTGCCAGCAGCCTAGTAGGCTGGAACTATGGCTACACCTTC.

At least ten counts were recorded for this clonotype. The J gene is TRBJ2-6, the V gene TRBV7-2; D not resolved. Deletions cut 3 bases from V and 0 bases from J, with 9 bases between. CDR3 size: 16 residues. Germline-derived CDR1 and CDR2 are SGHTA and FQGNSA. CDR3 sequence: CASSFGVRSGANVLTF. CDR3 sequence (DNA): TGTGCCAGCAGCTTCGGCGTCCGCTCTGGGGCCAACGTCCTGACTTTC.

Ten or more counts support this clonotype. The CDR3 sequence: CASSSLGRVNEKLFF. The CDR3 nucleotides read TGTGCCAGCAGCTCCCTCGGACGGGTAAATGAAAAACTGTTTTTT. The rearrangement uses TRBV7-2 and TRBJ1-4; no firm D call. Germline V lookup: CDR1 SGHTA, CDR2 FQGNSA. The CDR3 has 15 residues. V lost 4 bases to trimming and J lost 5 bases, with 14 bases between them. The variable domain in full, with the rest retrieved from reference TRBV7-2 and TRBJ1-4, is GAGVSQSPSNKVTEKGKDVELRCDPISGHTALYWYRQSLGQGLEFLIYFQGNSAPDKSGLPSDRFSAERTGGSVSTLTIQRTQQEDSAVYLCASSSLGRVNEKLFFGSGTQLSVL.

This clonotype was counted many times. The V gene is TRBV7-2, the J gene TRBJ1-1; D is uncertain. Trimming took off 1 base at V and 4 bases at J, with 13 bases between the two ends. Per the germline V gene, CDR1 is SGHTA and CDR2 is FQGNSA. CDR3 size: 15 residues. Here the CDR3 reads CASSLVGYGSTEAFF. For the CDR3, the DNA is TGTGCCAGCAGCTTAGTGGGGTACGGTTCCACTGAAGCTTTCTTT.